There are a few counts of the clone carrying this TCR beta chain. This sample was included in a study of regulatory T cells in long-lasting Graves disease. Study as a whole: More than 5 years of antithyroid drugs with positive TSH receptor antibodies defined persistent Graves' disease.

Arm-PCR of CDR3 regions and iRepertoire HTBI primers were the basis on which TCR beta libraries were built. TCRdb used MiXCR to reprocess the multiplex PCR reads, holding one entry per CDR3 protein. This sample has 600,000 to 800,000 distinct CDR3 sequences; about 30% occur once, and the top ten carry 42%. The germline V and J ends were trimmed by 2 bases and 9 bases, with 11 bases remaining between them. The CDR3 consists of 14 residues. The germline V gene has CDR1 MNHEY and CDR2 SVGEGT. The sample's time point: persistent/refractory GD, antithyroid drugs over 5 years with positive TRAb. PBMC-extracted RNA yielded the TCR library.

The starting material was peripheral blood mononuclear cells (PBMCs), obtained when the disease was refractory, from a patient treated with antithyroid drugs. The clonotype comes from a female donor with Graves disease. V usage is TRBV6-2 or TRBV6-3 and J usage is TRBJ1-6; the D gene is possibly TRBD1 (6 bases). For the CDR3, the DNA is TGTGCCAGCAGTTACGCAGGGGCGGGTTCACCCCTCCACTTT. Its protein is CASSYAGAGSPLHF.